The sequence of this TCR beta chain was determined in a study of cytomegalovirus exposure and HLA in healthy donors (dated by TCRdb to 2017 to 2019). General notes on the study: In an earlier analysis of 587 of the donors, 276 Gb of sequence data and 100 million or so unique TCR beta sequences from about 180 million T cells were reported. A later analysis re-examined previously published TCR beta repertoires from just over 650 donors and added high-resolution HLA genotyping to investigate patterns of TCR occurrence. HLA typing included class I and class II loci at four-digit resolution. A separate validation cohort of roughly 120 different subjects was used in addition to the approximately 700-subject first cohort. The study profiled the T cell repertoires of under 700 subjects by immunosequencing and related them to cytomegalovirus serostatus. To predict cytomegalovirus infection status, the study combined high-throughput TCR immunosequencing, statistical association of individual TCRs with disease status, and machine learning. Roughly five DR-DQ haplotypes were handled as single units for association and clustering, since linkage in the cohort was strong. Rather than using new phenotypic data, the later analysis identified candidate immune exposures from TCR beta sequences and from how often those sequences occurred across donors. In a later genetic analysis, genome-wide SNP genotypes for 398 of the 666 donors were used, and that subset was treated as a discovery cohort. Every repertoire in the discovery cohort had been generated on one and the same sequencing platform. Of the roughly 430 genotyped donors, around 81% fell in the genetic ancestry cluster associated with self-reported Caucasian donors. An earlier analysis of 587 of the donors applied high-throughput TCR beta sequencing to assess whether each TCR beta V gene segment acted as functional or pseudogenic. Donor age, sex, ethnicity and CMV serostatus were compiled together with the repertoire data. Approximately 330 gigabases of sequencing data and about 92 million unique TCR sequences made up an early release that covered roughly 670 HLA-typed donors. The study aimed to test whether cataloging public T cell receptors could reveal signatures of past pathogen exposure. Across 398 genotyped donors of the cohort, an average of about 200,000 unique TCR beta nucleotide sequences per donor were sequenced, and roughly 17% of those sequences were non-productive. Typing coverage differed by locus: A, B, C, DRB1 and DQB1 were typed in roughly 629-640 donors, DQA1 in 500 to 550, DPA1 in around 600, and DPB1 in approximately 450. Broad study findings and their caveats: In the study, some 160 TCR beta chains were listed as associated with cytomegalovirus. Because some donors lacked HLA typing at each locus, the association tests relied only on the typed subset. Some IMGT-functional V segments, including TRBV6-2 and TRBV6-3, could not be distinguished by the 87-base-pair reads and were therefore excluded. According to a later analysis, parvovirus B19, influenza, CMV and Epstein-Barr virus appeared linked to several top co-occurrence clusters. Specific HLA alleles were associated with about 17,000 TCR beta sequences at a false discovery rate of 0.05 in a later analysis. A cluster of highly shared sequence variants was judged likely to be a technical artifact of the sequencing pipeline. In vitro tests confirmed that three of the cytomegalovirus-associated TCR beta chains recognize cytomegalovirus antigens. This cohort had only TCR beta chains sequenced, and the lack of alpha or paired-chain data limited which features could be detected. An earlier analysis of roughly 570 of the donors showed that most TCR beta V segments appeared in productive rearrangements either about 90% or about 30% of the time, which broadly matched IMGT annotations. A later genetic analysis reported fewer N-insertions in productive TCRs among donors in an Asian-associated ancestry cluster than the approximately 700-donor mean. In both the original and validation cohorts, the classifier was reported to diagnose cytomegalovirus status with high specificity and sensitivity. When HLA alleles, especially DR and DQ, strongly co-occurred, attributing TCR associations to individual alleles was difficult. According to a later analysis, most CMV-associated TCR beta chains appeared to be HLA-restricted, and the HLA associations seemed to be driven largely by CMV exposure. In a later analysis, the rate of TCR association differed among HLA loci, with DRB1 alleles having the most associated TCRs and HLA-C alleles having the fewest. CMV serostatus was the only immune exposure information available for the cohort. Presence/absence analyses assumed roughly uniform sequencing depth across donors, an assumption that may not hold. Linkage disequilibrium might explain the correlated functional status among segregating V segments, but an unknown experimental factor could not be ruled out. In a later analysis, HLA-associated TCR beta chains were found to be more clonally expanded and to have lower generation probabilities than equally common non-associated chains. Across donors, most TCR sequences were observed very rarely, whereas some public TCRs were present in many individuals. An association between a missense DCLRE1C variant and V-gene and J-gene trimming of TCR beta chains was found in a later genetic analysis and replicated in an independent cohort. Some 15 rarely observed V segments, including chromosome 9 orphons, were excluded from the earlier analysis of approximately 600 of the donors because counts were too low. The authors suggested that the approach could potentially be generalized to other disease states and immunological phenotypes. A further reported finding was that TCR beta sequences accurately predicted the HLA-A and HLA-B alleles for most subjects in the first cohort.

Library generation was performed with the immunoSEQ multiplex PCR assay. For the multiplex PCR, a mixture combining 60 forward primers for TCR Vbeta segments and 13 reverse primers for TCR Jbeta segments was used. Amplification of the CDR3 region of rearranged TCR beta genes was performed with a multiplex PCR assay on genomic DNA. The amplified TCR beta libraries were sequenced on the Illumina HiSeq System as 87-base-pair reads. Regarding the original processing steps: A later analysis counted about 80 million unique TCR beta chains across the 666 repertoires, and around 12 million of these chains were shared by at least two donors. A nearest-neighbor algorithm error-corrected the raw reads and collapsed the reads into unique sequences, merging closely related sequences to remove PCR and sequencing errors. V, D and J gene segments were assigned by aligning CDR3 sequences to IMGT reference sequences. Each retained sequence needed at least a six-nucleotide match to both a V gene segment and a J gene segment. A rearrangement was called productive if the CDR3 had no stop codons and remained in frame with V and J, and every other rearrangement was called non-productive. CDR3 was defined by IMGT convention, running from the second conserved V-encoded cysteine to the conserved J-encoded phenylalanine. The earlier analysis of about 610 of the donors excluded any sequence lacking an unambiguous match to a single V gene segment. An earlier analysis of 587 of the donors classified V segments as functional when productive rearrangements were above 56.7% and as segregating when the standard deviation between donors was above 5%. A statistical classification framework was built for diagnosing cytomegalovirus status from the catalog of TCR beta chain sequences. In a later analysis, V and J genes were assigned by comparing TCR nucleotide sequences against IMGT/GENE-DB human TR gene sequences. The TCRdist pipeline was used in a later analysis to assign CDR3 sequences and most-parsimonious VDJ recombination scenarios. In a later analysis, every TCR beta chain was defined by the combination of its CDR3 amino acid sequence and its V-gene family, and reads without a unique V-gene family were dropped. A later analysis removed several hundred highly shared, low-generation-probability nucleotide sequences to deal with suspected cross-contamination and a sequencing artifact. For each public chain, a later analysis derived a clonal expansion index from normalized ranks of inferred template counts within each repertoire. Generation probabilities in a later analysis came from a VDJ recombination model fitted to out-of-frame rearrangements, and those results were checked against IGoR. In a later analysis, TCR-TCR, TCR-HLA and TCR-CMV co-occurrence was scored with hypergeometric tests, and a repertoire-size bias correction was applied to TCR pairs. A later analysis estimated false discovery rates by permuting HLA or CMV assignments 20 times. In a later analysis, co-occurring TCRs were grouped using DBSCAN, with TCRdist sequence similarity added in when clustering inside HLA-allele-positive subsets. For co-occurrence clustering, repertoires with fewer than 30,000 or more than 120,000 public chains were excluded, along with five repertoires with anomalous nucleotide sharing. Not all clones reach the TCRdb copy of this immuneACCESS table, which keeps in-frame sequences only. Checked studies attribute under half of the gap to unresolved V genes and leave the rest unexplained. That table gives V, J and clone size, and the DNA gave D and trimming. In this sample the table shows 120,000 to 150,000 clones, around four fifths of which occur a single time. 2% to 2.5% of the sample lies in the top ten.

The cohort comprised fewer than 750 healthy bone marrow donors. Cohort members were all nominally healthy when sampled, although unrecorded immune exposures were likely present. The donor was CMV seronegative and was included in the group of 352 seronegative cohort members. A peripheral blood sample was provided by each donor, and peripheral blood mononuclear cells were used for TCR beta sequencing. The Qiagen DNeasy Blood Extraction Kit was used to extract genomic DNA from the blood cell samples. Remarks on this clone: This receptor's antigen is unknown. Base quality data are lacking; no much larger clone is found one base away.

Trimming takes 1 base from V and 6 bases from J, and the germline ends sit 14 bases apart. The CDR3 has 15 amino acids, counting the end cysteine and phenylalanine. The CDR3 DNA has 45 bases and is translated from base 1. CDR1 and CDR2 were assigned from the germline V gene as SGHDT and YYEEEE. This receptor was obtained from a boy aged 2-15 years in good health and CMV-seronegative. The sample was PBMCs. The V and J segments used are TRBV5-6 and TRBJ1-5, with TRBD1 perhaps the D gene, on 6 matching bases. The DNA sequence reads TGTGCCAGCAGCTTGACAGGGCCGGGCAGTCAGCCCCAGCATTTT. The resulting protein is CASSLTGPGSQPQHF.